This T cell receptor (beta chain) is from a study of vaccination and CD4 T cells after COVID-19. The CDR3 length is 12 residues. V lost 1 base to trimming and J lost 12 bases, with 12 bases between them. CDR1 and CDR2 from the germline V gene are MDHEN and SYDVKM. The Oncomine TCR Beta short-read assay sequenced DNA from cultured CD4+ T cells. TCRdb used MiXCR to reprocess the PCR reads, holding one entry per CDR3 protein. The table lists roughly 9,900 distinct CDR3 sequences, about 28% of them singletons, with roughly 9.2% in the top ten. Indicated treatment: roughly 10-day PBMC culture with coronavirus spike peptide pools or control peptides (ViraFEST assay). Comments on this clonotype: Its target is unknown.

Material: CD4+ T cells from blood, cultured in vitro. The V and J genes are TRBV28 and TRBJ1-1; maybe TRBD1 (6 bases). The origin of this receptor is a human donor who had recovered from COVID-19. CDR3 DNA: TGTGCCAGCAGTTTATTAATCGGGGGCCCTTTCTTT. Encoded protein: CASSLLIGGPFF.